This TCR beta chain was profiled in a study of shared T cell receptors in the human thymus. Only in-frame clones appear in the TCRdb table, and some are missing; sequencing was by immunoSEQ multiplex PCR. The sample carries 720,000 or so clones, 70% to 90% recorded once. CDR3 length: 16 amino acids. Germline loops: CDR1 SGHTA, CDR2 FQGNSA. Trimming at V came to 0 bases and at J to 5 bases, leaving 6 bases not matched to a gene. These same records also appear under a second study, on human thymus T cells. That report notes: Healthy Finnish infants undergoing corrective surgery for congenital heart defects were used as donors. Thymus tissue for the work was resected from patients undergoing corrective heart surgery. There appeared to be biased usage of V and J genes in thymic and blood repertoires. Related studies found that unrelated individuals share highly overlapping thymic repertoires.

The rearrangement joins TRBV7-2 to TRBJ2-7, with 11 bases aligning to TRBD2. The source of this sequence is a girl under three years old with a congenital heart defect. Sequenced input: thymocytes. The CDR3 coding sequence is TGTGCCAGCAGCTTAGCGGGTACTAGCGGGGGAGACGAGCAGTACTTC. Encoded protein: CASSLAGTSGGDEQYF. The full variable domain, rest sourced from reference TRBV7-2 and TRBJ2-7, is GAGVSQSPSNKVTEKGKDVELRCDPISGHTALYWYRQSLGQGLEFLIYFQGNSAPDKSGLPSDRFSAERTGGSVSTLTIQRTQQEDSAVYLCASSLAGTSGGDEQYFGPGTRLTVT.